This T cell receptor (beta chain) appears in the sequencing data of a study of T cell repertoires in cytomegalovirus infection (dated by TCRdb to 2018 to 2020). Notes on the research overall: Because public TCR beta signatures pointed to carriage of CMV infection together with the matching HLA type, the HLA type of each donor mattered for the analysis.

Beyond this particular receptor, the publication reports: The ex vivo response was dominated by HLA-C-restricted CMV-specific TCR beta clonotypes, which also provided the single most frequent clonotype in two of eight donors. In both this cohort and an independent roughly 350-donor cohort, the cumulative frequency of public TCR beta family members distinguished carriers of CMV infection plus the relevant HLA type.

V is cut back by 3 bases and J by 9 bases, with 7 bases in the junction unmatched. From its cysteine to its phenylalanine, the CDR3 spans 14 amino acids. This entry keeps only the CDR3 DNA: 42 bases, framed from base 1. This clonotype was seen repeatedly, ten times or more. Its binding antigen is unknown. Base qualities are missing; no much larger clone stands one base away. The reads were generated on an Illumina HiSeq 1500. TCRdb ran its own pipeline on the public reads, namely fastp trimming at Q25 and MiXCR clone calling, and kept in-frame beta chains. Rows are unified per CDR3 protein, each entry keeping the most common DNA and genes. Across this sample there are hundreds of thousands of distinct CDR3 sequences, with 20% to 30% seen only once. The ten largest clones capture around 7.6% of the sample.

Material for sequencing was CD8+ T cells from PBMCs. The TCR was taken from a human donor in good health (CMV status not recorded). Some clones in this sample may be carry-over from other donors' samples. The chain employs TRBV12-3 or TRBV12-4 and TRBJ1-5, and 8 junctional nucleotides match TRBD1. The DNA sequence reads TGTGCCAGCAGTTTTCGTCAGGGGGCTTGGCCCCAGCATTTT. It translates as CASSFRQGAWPQHF.